Each of the 20 T cell receptor beta chains below was sequenced from the same sample in a study of regulatory T cells in long-lasting Graves disease. Arm-PCR of CDR3 regions and iRepertoire HTBI primers were used to build TCR beta libraries. Via MiXCR, TCRdb re-called the multiplex PCR reads, giving one row per CDR3 protein. The sample carries 300,000 to 500,000 distinct CDR3 sequences, around 21% recorded once. Time point reported: persistent/refractory GD, antithyroid drugs over 5 years with positive TRAb. Extracted RNA from PBMCs served as the source of the TCR library. The sequencing here drew on peripheral blood mononuclear cells (PBMCs), taken when the disease was refractory, from a patient treated with antithyroid drugs. The receptors were sampled from a female donor with Graves disease.

This clonotype showed up many times. The gene calls are TRBV13 and TRBJ2-7; maybe TRBD2 (5 bases). Trimming removed 5 bases at V and 0 bases at J, with 11 bases between. CDR1 and CDR2 (germline): PRHDT, FYEKMQ (reference sequence). The CDR3 length is 14 residues. CDR3 nucleotides: TGTGCCAGCAGCCGAAAGGCGGGCTCCTACGAGCAGTACTTC. Its protein product is CASSRKAGSYEQYF. Drawing the rest from reference TRBV13 and TRBJ2-7, the complete variable domain is AAGVIQSPRHLIKEKRETATLKCYPIPRHDTVYWYQQGPGQDPQFLISFYEKMQSDKGSIPDRFSAQQFSDYHSELNMSSLELGDSALYFCASSRKAGSYEQYFGPGTRLTVT.

This clonotype showed up many times. This chain connects TRBV2 to TRBJ1-2, with no clear D. Germline CDR1 reads SNHLY; CDR2 reads FYNNEI. The ends were cut back, 6 bases at V and 3 bases at J, with 8 bases in the middle. The CDR3 has 12 residues. The CDR3 sequence: CASSAVHYGYTF. The CDR3 DNA is TGTGCCAGCAGCGCCGTCCACTATGGCTACACCTTC.

This chain links TRBV5-4 with TRBJ1-3; no clear D gene. The germline CDR1 and CDR2 sequences are SGHNT and YYREEE (reference sequence). This CDR3 contains 14 residues. V was trimmed by 2 bases and J by 2 bases, leaving 8 bases between them. CDR3 nucleotide sequence: TGTGCCAGCAGCTTTTGGGAAGCTGGAAACACCATATATTTT. The encoded protein is CASSFWEAGNTIYF.

This clonotype was recorded a few times. The CDR3 bases are TGTGCCAGCAGCGTAGTCCCCGCGGGAGTAGTGTTGGGGAACACCGGGGAGCTGTTTTTT. This encodes CASSVVPAGVVLGNTGELFF. The gene calls are TRBV9 and TRBJ2-2; 7 positions agree with TRBD2. Per germline, CDR1 SGDLS and CDR2 YYNGEE. The CDR3 length is 20 residues. The ends lost 0 bases at V and 1 base at J; junction bases unmatched: 15.

The gene calls are TRBV2 and TRBJ1-4; no firm D call. The V and J ends lost 7 bases and 7 bases respectively, with 19 bases between them. Germline V gene data show CDR1 as SNHLY and CDR2 as FYNNEI. This CDR3 comprises 15 residues. The CDR3 reads CASKDTDLFSEKLFF. CDR3 bases: TGTGCCAGCAAGGATACAGACTTGTTTAGTGAAAAACTGTTTTTT.

The chain uses TRBV5-6 and TRBJ2-2; 8 nucleotides match TRBD2. The CDR3 runs to 18 residues. The junction had 14 bases not matched to a gene; V was cut back by 6 bases and J by 1 base. CDR1 is SGHDT, CDR2 YYEEEE, per germline. The CDR3 DNA reads as TGTGCCAGCAAGGAAGTCGGGGCCGGGACTAGGAACACCGGGGAGCTGTTTTTT. It codes for CASKEVGAGTRNTGELFF.

In this sample, this clonotype turned up many times. The chain has TRBV11-2 and TRBJ2-3; D may be TRBD2 (6 bases). The germline gives CDR1 SGHAT, CDR2 FQNNGV. V shed 3 bases and J shed 1 base, with 11 bases lying between them. The length of the CDR3 is 15 residues. The DNA for the CDR3 is TGTGCCAGCAGCTTCTTGGCGGGACGCACAGATACGCAGTATTTT. Its protein is CASSFLAGRTDTQYF. Supplemented by reference TRBV11-2 and TRBJ2-3, the full variable domain reads EAGVAQSPRYKIIEKRQSVAFWCNPISGHATLYWYQQILGQGPKLLIQFQNNGVVDDSQLPKDRFSAERLKGVDSTLKIQPAKLEDSAVYLCASSFLAGRTDTQYFGPGTRLTVL.

The table lists this clonotype with many counts. The rearrangement links TRBV28 to TRBJ2-7; D uncertain. V was cut by 5 bases and J by 12 bases, with 14 bases left in between. This CDR3 spans 11 amino acids. Per the germline V gene, CDR1 is MDHEN and CDR2 is SYDVKM. The CDR3 is CASSDTGRRYF. The CDR3 DNA reads TGTGCCAGCAGTGACACGGGTAGGAGGTACTTC. The entire variable domain, with the rest obtained from reference TRBV28 and TRBJ2-7, is as follows: DVKVTQSSRYLVKRTGEKVFLECVQDMDHENMFWYRQDPGLGLRLIYFSYDVKMKEKGDIPEGYSVSREKKERFSLILESASTNQTSMYLCASSDTGRRYFGPGTRLTVT.

This clonotype was counted a few times. V and J are TRBV5-6 and TRBJ2-5; 10 positions match TRBD1. Unmatched junction bases numbered 5, after V lost 4 bases and J lost 5 bases. CDR1 and CDR2 (germline): SGHDT, YYEEEE. The CDR3 has 14 residues. CDR3 sequence reads: CASSPDRGLETQYF. The CDR3, as DNA: TGTGCCAGCAGCCCTGACAGGGGGCTTGAGACCCAGTACTTC.

Of note for this clonotype: Just one base apart from a much larger clone, this may be a read error. The chain employs TRBV6-1 and TRBJ2-5; D tentatively reads TRBD1 or TRBD2 (7 bases each). The germline V and J ends were trimmed by 6 bases and 7 bases, with 12 bases remaining between them. This CDR3 has 12 amino acids. The V gene's germline CDR1 is MNHNS and CDR2 SASEGT. CDR3 residues: CASSDREGTQYF. CDR3 in DNA: TGTGCCAGCAGCGACAGGGAGGGGACCCAGTACTTC.

This clonotype was counted a few times. The J gene is TRBJ1-1, the V gene TRBV29-1; the D gene is possibly TRBD1 (6 bases). The V end was cut by 2 bases, the J end by 11 bases, with 18 bases between. The CDR3 runs to 13 residues. Germline V gene lookup returns CDR1 SQVTM and CDR2 ANQGSEA. DNA for the CDR3: TGCAGCGTTGAATGGGGGCTTCGGGGATCGGCTTTCTTT. It codes for CSVEWGLRGSAFF.

The chain joins TRBV29-1 to TRBJ1-2; D is unresolved. The CDR3 is 13 amino acids. Germline assignment: CDR1 SQVTM and CDR2 ANQGSEA. V lost 0 bases and J 2 bases, leaving 7 bases between the germline ends. DNA for the CDR3: TGCAGCGTTGAAGAGACGGGGAACTATGGCTACACCTTC. Translated: CSVEETGNYGYTF.

This clonotype was counted only a few times. This rearrangement joins TRBV20-1 to TRBJ1-1; D remains ambiguous. Germline V gene data show CDR1 as DFQATT and CDR2 as SNEGSKA (reference sequence). CDR3 length equals 14 residues. The germline V and J ends were trimmed by 1 base and 2 bases, with 11 bases remaining between them. The CDR3 coding sequence is TGCAGTGCTAGAGTGTTGGACGGCAACACTGAAGCTTTCTTT. It specifies CSARVLDGNTEAFF.

This clonotype was observed many times. The chain combines TRBV11-2 with TRBJ2-5; TRBD2 aligns across 10 bases. CDR1 is SGHAT and CDR2 is FQNNGV in the germline V gene. V shed 5 bases, J shed 5 bases, and the junction held 17 bases outside the gene matches. The CDR3 length is 18 residues. The CDR3 sequence is CASSIQPGVAGGWETQYF. The CDR3 DNA reads TGTGCCAGCAGCATCCAACCGGGGGTAGCGGGAGGTTGGGAGACCCAGTACTTC.

The chain uses TRBV5-1 and TRBJ2-7; unclear D gene. With 7 bases removed from V and 1 base from J, the gap between germline ends came to 6 bases. Germline V gene data show CDR1 as SGHRS and CDR2 as YFSETQ. The CDR3 is made up of 11 amino acids. The CDR3 nucleotides read TGCGCCAGCGCCAGTTCCTACGAGCAGTACTTC. It specifies CASASSYEQYF. Complete variable domain (other parts from reference TRBV5-1 and TRBJ2-7): KAGVTQTPRYLIKTRGQQVTLSCSPISGHRSVSWYQQTPGQGLQFLFEYFSETQRNKGNFPGRFSGRQFSNSRSEMNVSTLELGDSALYLCASASSYEQYFGPGTRLTVT.

Many counts were recorded for this clonotype. The J gene is TRBJ1-6, the V gene TRBV11-2; D not certain. The germline V gene has CDR1 SGHAT and CDR2 FQNNGV. CDR3 size: 13 residues. Trimming shortened V by 1 base and J by 9 bases, and 7 bases separated the two germline ends. The CDR3 loop is CASSLGSGSPLHF. CDR3 coding DNA: TGTGCCAGCAGCTTAGGGTCCGGTTCACCCCTCCACTTT.

This clonotype was counted at least ten times. This chain links TRBV4-3 with TRBJ2-5; maybe TRBD1 (6 bases). The CDR3 covers 15 residues. V gave up 0 bases and J gave up 4 bases, with 12 bases separating them. Germline lookup yields CDR1 LGHNA and CDR2 YSLEER. CDR3 protein: CASSQDRTERETQYF. The CDR3, as DNA: TGCGCCAGCAGCCAAGATAGGACAGAGCGAGAGACCCAGTACTTC.

The chain uses TRBV29-1 and TRBJ2-2; possibly TRBD1 or TRBD2 for D (5 bases each). CDR1 SQVTM and CDR2 ANQGSEA come from the germline V gene. V dropped 7 bases and J dropped 6 bases, with 12 bases sitting between them. This CDR3 comprises 12 residues. CDR3 nucleotide sequence: TGCAGCGCTAGGACGGGGCCCGGGGAGCTGTTTTTT. Translating gives CSARTGPGELFF.

Turning to this clonotype: This may arise from a read error, as a much more abundant clone is one base away. The genes are TRBV20-1 and TRBJ1-2; the match to TRBD1 covers 7 bases. The CDR3 runs to 14 residues. Trimming cost V 6 bases and J 2 bases; bases outside gene matches: 9. CDR1 is DFQATT and CDR2 is SNEGSKA in the germline V gene (reference sequence). CDR3 coding DNA: TGCAGTGCCGATGGACAGGAGGGGAACTATGGCTACACCTTC. It is translated as CSADGQEGNYGYTF.

This clonotype appeared a few times. The chain uses TRBV3-1 and TRBJ1-5; possible D gene TRBD1, 5 bases. Looked up from germline, CDR1 is LGHDT and CDR2 is YNNKEL (reference sequence). The CDR3 is 15 residues long. Trimming took off 4 bases at V and 0 bases at J, with 10 bases between the two ends. The CDR3 bases are TGTGCCAGCAGCCCAGGACACTATAGCAATCAGCCCCAGCATTTT. Protein sequence: CASSPGHYSNQPQHF.